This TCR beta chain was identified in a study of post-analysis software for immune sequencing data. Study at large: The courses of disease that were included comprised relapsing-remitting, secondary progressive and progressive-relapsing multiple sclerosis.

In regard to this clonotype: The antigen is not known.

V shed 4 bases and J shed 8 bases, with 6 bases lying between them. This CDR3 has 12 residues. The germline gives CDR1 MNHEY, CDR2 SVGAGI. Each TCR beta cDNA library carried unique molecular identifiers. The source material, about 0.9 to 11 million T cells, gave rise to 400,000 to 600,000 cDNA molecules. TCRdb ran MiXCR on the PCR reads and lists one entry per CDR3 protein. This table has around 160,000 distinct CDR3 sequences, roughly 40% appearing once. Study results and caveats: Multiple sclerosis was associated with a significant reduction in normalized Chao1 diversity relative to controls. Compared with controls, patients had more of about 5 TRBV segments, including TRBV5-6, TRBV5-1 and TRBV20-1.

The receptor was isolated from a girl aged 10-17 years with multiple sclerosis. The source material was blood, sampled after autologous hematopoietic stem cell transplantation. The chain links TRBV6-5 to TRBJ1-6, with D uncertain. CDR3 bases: TGTGCCAGCAGTTCCCGGGATTCACCCCTCCACTTT. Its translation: CASSSRDSPLHF.